Presented here are 28 T cell receptor beta chains from one specimen sequenced in a study of early T cells in non-severe SARS-CoV-2 infection. TCRdb recomputed calls from the 5' RACE reads with MiXCR, one row per CDR3 protein. The table includes some 82,000 distinct CDR3 sequences, about an eighth detected once. Sequences were derived from whole blood, sampled at baseline. These receptors were collected from an adult who was a healthcare worker with PCR-confirmed SARS-CoV-2 infection or an uninfected control (not recorded which).

This clonotype occurred a few times. V gene TRBV6-5 combines with J gene TRBJ2-3; D is unresolved. The CDR3 has 15 residues. Germline CDR1 MNHEY, CDR2 SVGAGI. Trimming removed 2 bases from V and 0 bases from J, with 9 bases in between. CDR3 protein: CASSYGLPSTDTQYF. CDR3 DNA sequence: TGTGCCAGCAGTTACGGATTACCTAGCACAGATACGCAGTATTTT.

This chain joins TRBV6-5 and TRBJ2-4; 7 bases agree with TRBD2. This CDR3 spans 14 amino acids. Germline CDR1 is MNHEY and CDR2 is SVGAGI. V gave up 5 bases and J gave up 7 bases; unmatched junction bases: 8. This chain's CDR3 is CASSQTSPGNIQYF. For the CDR3, the DNA is TGTGCCAGCAGTCAGACTAGCCCAGGGAACATTCAGTACTTC.

This clonotype was counted many times. The rearrangement links TRBV2 to TRBJ1-5; D is undetermined. This CDR3 region has 14 residues. CDR1 SNHLY and CDR2 FYNNEI come from the germline V gene. Trimming shortened V by 6 bases and J by 1 base, and 10 bases separated the two germline ends. The CDR3 here is CASSPAGSNQPQHF. The CDR3 coding sequence is TGTGCCAGCAGCCCGGCAGGCAGCAATCAGCCCCAGCATTTT.

This clonotype was detected once. The V and J genes are TRBV12-3 or TRBV12-4 and TRBJ2-5; 7 nucleotides line up with TRBD1. The CDR3 sequence is 14 residues long. After removal of 4 bases from V and 4 bases from J, the junction contained 6 bases not matched to a gene. CDR3 DNA: TGTGCCAGCAGTTCAACAGGGGTAGTAGAGACCCAGTACTTC. Translated: CASSSTGVVETQYF.

This clonotype has a count of ten or more. The CDR3 loop is CSARFAIKDEQFF. The CDR3 region has the DNA TGCAGTGCTAGATTTGCGATTAAGGATGAGCAGTTCTTC. V usage is TRBV20-1 and J usage is TRBJ2-1, with D unresolved. This CDR3 has 13 amino acids. Looked up from germline, CDR1 is DFQATT and CDR2 is SNEGSKA (reference sequence). Trimming removed 2 bases at V and 8 bases at J, with 13 bases between.

The genes are TRBV12-3 or TRBV12-4 and TRBJ2-2; the D gene is possibly TRBD1 (6 bases). The CDR3 extends over 17 amino acids. V was cut by 1 base and J by 6 bases, with 18 bases left in between. CDR3 sequence: CASSLGIGQGIAGELFF. DNA of the CDR3: TGTGCCAGCAGTTTAGGGATTGGGCAGGGGATCGCCGGGGAGCTGTTTTTT.

This clonotype was detected only a few times. This rearrangement joins TRBV3-1 to TRBJ2-3, with 9 bases that match TRBD2. The CDR3 extends over 16 amino acids. V dropped 1 base and J dropped 2; count of bases not matched to a gene: 4. Germline-derived CDR1 and CDR2 are LGHDT and YNNKEL (reference sequence). The CDR3 DNA reads as TGTGCCAGCAGCCAAGCGCTAGCGGGGAACACAGATACGCAGTATTTT. This translates into CASSQALAGNTDTQYF.

This clonotype is labeled as medium-sized. The CDR3 reads CASSLSVSAGSNQPQHF. For the CDR3, the DNA is TGTGCCAGCAGCTTATCGGTATCCGCGGGAAGCAATCAGCCCCAGCATTTT. The chain couples TRBV7-6 to TRBJ1-5; D is ambiguous. Germline V gene data show CDR1 as SGHVS and CDR2 as FNYEAQ. This CDR3 region has 17 residues. Trimming cost V 2 bases and J 1 base, with 15 bases left between them. The whole variable domain, filled in from reference TRBV7-6 and TRBJ1-5, reads GAGVSQSPRYKVTKRGQDVALRCDPISGHVSLYWYRQALGQGPEFLTYFNYEAQQDKSGLPNDRFSAERPEGSISTLTIQRTEQRDSAMYRCASSLSVSAGSNQPQHFGDGTRLSIL.

CDR3 in DNA: TGCGCCAGCAGCACAACAGGGGGCAACACTGAAGCTTTCTTT. Translating it yields CASSTTGGNTEAFF. This chain links TRBV5-1 with TRBJ1-1; 9 nucleotides match TRBD1. This CDR3 is built from 14 residues. The germline CDR1 and CDR2 sequences are SGHRS and YFSETQ. V was pared by 4 bases and J by 2 bases, with 3 bases of the junction left unmatched.

The chain couples TRBV27 to TRBJ1-2; possible D gene TRBD1, 5 bases. The CDR3 is 14 amino acids. Germline CDR1 and CDR2: MNHEY and SMNVEV (reference sequence). V lost 5 bases to trimming and J lost 2 bases, with 12 bases between them. CDR3 DNA: TGTGCCAGCAGTCTGGGGGGGGAAAACTATGGCTACACCTTC. Translation: CASSLGGENYGYTF.

This clonotype showed up many times. CDR3 in amino acids: CSARDATGRPNYGYTF. DNA of the CDR3: TGCAGTGCTAGAGATGCCACAGGGCGTCCGAACTATGGCTACACCTTC. The V and J genes are TRBV20-1 and TRBJ1-2; tentative D call: TRBD1 (6 bases). This CDR3 has 16 amino acids. The germline gives CDR1 DFQATT, CDR2 SNEGSKA (reference sequence). V was cut by 0 bases and J by 2 bases, with 16 bases left in between.

This clonotype occurred a few times. The rearrangement uses TRBV7-9 and TRBJ2-3; tentatively, D is TRBD1 (5 bases). The CDR3 is 15 residues long. The V gene's germline CDR1 is SEHNR and CDR2 FQNEAQ (reference sequence). Trimming removed 5 bases from V and 0 bases from J, with 12 bases in between. The CDR3 spells CASSPDRISTDTQYF. The CDR3, as DNA: TGTGCCAGCAGCCCAGACAGAATTAGCACAGATACGCAGTATTTT. Filled out from reference TRBV7-9 and TRBJ2-3, the complete variable domain reads DTGVSQNPRHKITKRGQNVTFRCDPISEHNRLYWYRQTLGQGPEFLTYFQNEAQLEKSRLLSDRFSAERPKGSFSTLEIQRTEQGDSAMYLCASSPDRISTDTQYFGPGTRLTVL.

The V gene is TRBV6-2 or TRBV6-3, the J gene TRBJ2-7; the D gene is possibly TRBD2 (6 bases). The V gene lost 6 bases and the J gene lost 5 bases, with 14 bases spanning the gap. The germline V gene encodes CDR1 MNHEY and CDR2 SVGEGT. This CDR3 spans 13 amino acids. The CDR3, as DNA: TGTGCCAGCAGCCCGTGGGCGGGAAACGAGCAGTACTTC. Translation gives CASSPWAGNEQYF.

This clonotype has a handful of counts. The chain employs TRBV5-6 and TRBJ2-1; 10 bases are a match to TRBD2. The CDR3 is 15 amino acids. The trim removed 0 bases at V and 7 bases at J, leaving 4 bases unmatched. CDR1 and CDR2 (germline): SGHDT, YYEEEE. The CDR3 DNA is TGTGCCAGCAGCTTGGACAGCGGGAGGGCGAATGAGCAGTTCTTC. Its translation: CASSLDSGRANEQFF.

The chain couples TRBV20-1 to TRBJ1-5, with 8 bases aligning to TRBD1. Looked up from germline, CDR1 is DFQATT and CDR2 is SNEGSKA (reference sequence). This CDR3 contains 13 residues. With 6 bases clipped from V and 7 bases from J, the junction kept 8 bases outside the gene matches. Here the CDR3 DNA reads TGCAGTGCCCCCGGACAGGGTGGCCAGCCCCAGCATTTT. It specifies CSAPGQGGQPQHF.

The chain couples TRBV12-5 to TRBJ1-5; TRBD1 matches 7 bases. Germline assignment: CDR1 LGHNT and CDR2 FRNRAP. V lost 5 bases to trimming and J lost 3 bases; unmatched junction nucleotides: 7. CDR3 length equals 15 residues. In DNA form, the CDR3 reads TGTGCTAGTGGTACGGGACAGCAGACCAATCAGCCCCAGCATTTT. This sequence encodes CASGTGQQTNQPQHF.

This clonotype was detected only a few times. The V and J genes are TRBV5-1 and TRBJ1-1; 7 positions match TRBD1. V shed 2 bases and J 6 bases; nucleotides not matched to a gene: 10. The CDR3 runs to 15 residues. Per the germline V gene, CDR1 is SGHRS and CDR2 is YFSETQ. The CDR3 region is CASSFMSQGKPEAFF. CDR3 bases: TGCGCCAGCAGCTTTATGTCACAGGGGAAACCTGAAGCTTTCTTT.

This clonotype came up a few times. The chain has TRBV18 and TRBJ2-5; 13 bases fit TRBD2. This CDR3 contains 15 residues. CDR1 and CDR2 from the germline V gene are KGHSH and LQKENI. The J segment lost 3 bases and the V segment lost 5 bases, leaving 3 bases of the junction unmatched. CDR3 DNA: TGTGCCAGCTCAAAAGGACTAGCGGGGGAAGAGACCCAGTACTTC. It encodes CASSKGLAGEETQYF.

The V gene is TRBV12-2, the J gene TRBJ1-5; TRBD1 was called by the table and not checked on the DNA. TRBV12-2 is noted as a pseudogene. CDR3 length equals 14 residues. Written as DNA, the CDR3 is TGTGCAAGTCGCTTAGGGGACAGTCTCAGGCCCCAGCATTTT. Protein sequence: CASRLGDSLRPQHF.

This clonotype has a handful of counts. This rearrangement joins TRBV2 to TRBJ1-6; 8 bases fit TRBD1. The CDR3 runs 14 residues. Germline loops: CDR1 SNHLY, CDR2 FYNNEI. Germline trimming cut 6 bases from V and 10 bases from J; bases unmatched to any gene: 8. The CDR3 sequence is CASSLTGDRSPLHF. The CDR3 DNA reads as TGTGCCAGCAGCCTGACAGGGGATAGGTCACCCCTCCACTTT.

V usage is TRBV27 and J usage is TRBJ1-3, with D possibly TRBD1 on 6 matching bases. Germline V gene lookup returns CDR1 MNHEY and CDR2 SMNVEV (reference sequence). The length of the CDR3 is 12 residues. Trimming cost V 6 bases and J 9 bases, with 12 bases left between them. As DNA, the CDR3 is TGTGCCAGCAGCCAGGACAGTCGCACCATATATTTT. It yields the protein CASSQDSRTIYF.

This clonotype was found a few times. The chain recombines TRBV20-1 with TRBJ2-7, with 10 bases lining up with TRBD2. Germline assignment: CDR1 DFQATT and CDR2 SNEGSKA (reference sequence). CDR3 length: 15 residues. J gave up 1 base and V 0 bases, and 3 bases lay outside the gene matches. The CDR3 reads CSARDGAGGSYEQYF. The CDR3 nucleotides read TGCAGTGCTAGAGACGGAGCGGGAGGGTCCTACGAGCAGTACTTC.

The CDR3 here is CASSLWVRTDTQYF. CDR3 sequence (DNA): TGTGCCAGCAGCTTATGGGTCCGCACAGATACGCAGTATTTT. J is TRBJ2-3 and V is TRBV13, with unresolved D. CDR3 size: 14 residues. V was trimmed by 2 bases and J by 1 base, leaving 7 bases between them. Germline V gives CDR1 PRHDT, CDR2 FYEKMQ (reference sequence). The full variable domain, with the rest looked up from reference TRBV13 and TRBJ2-3, is AAGVIQSPRHLIKEKRETATLKCYPIPRHDTVYWYQQGPGQDPQFLISFYEKMQSDKGSIPDRFSAQQFSDYHSELNMSSLELGDSALYFCASSLWVRTDTQYFGPGTRLTVL.

This clonotype has more than one count but fewer than ten. This sequence joins TRBV12-3 or TRBV12-4 and TRBJ2-1; no clear D gene. Trimming took off 7 bases at V and 7 bases at J, with 8 bases between the two ends. The CDR3 loop spans 11 amino acids. The CDR3 is CASTLKNEQFF. The DNA for the CDR3 is TGTGCCAGCACCCTTAAAAATGAGCAGTTCTTC.

This clonotype occurred a few times. The V call is TRBV19, the J call TRBJ2-7; tentatively, D is TRBD2 (5 bases). Per germline, CDR1 LNHDA and CDR2 SQIVND (reference sequence). V was trimmed by 6 bases and J by 0 bases, leaving 9 bases between them. The CDR3 loop spans 13 amino acids. CDR3 loop: CASSADFSYEQYF. CDR3 bases: TGTGCCAGTAGCGCGGACTTCTCCTACGAGCAGTACTTC.

This clonotype has only a few counts. Here the CDR3 reads CASSIDSGAVNEQFF. The DNA for the CDR3 is TGTGCCAGCAGTATTGACTCGGGGGCCGTGAATGAGCAGTTCTTC. The rearrangement uses TRBV12-3 or TRBV12-4 and TRBJ2-1; D is possibly TRBD1 or TRBD2 (6 bases each). The CDR3 loop spans 15 amino acids. Trimming shortened V by 5 bases and J by 7 bases, and 18 bases separated the two germline ends.

The chain carries TRBV4-1 and TRBJ2-5; no reliable D call. The V and J ends lost 1 base and 3 bases respectively, with 9 bases between them. The germline V gene encodes CDR1 MGHRA and CDR2 YSYEKL. This CDR3 region has 14 residues. CDR3 loop: CASSQGTWEETQYF. The CDR3 DNA reads as TGCGCCAGCAGCCAAGGAACGTGGGAAGAGACCCAGTACTTC.

The J gene is TRBJ1-3, the V gene TRBV12-3 or TRBV12-4; 7 positions agree with TRBD1. Losses at the gene ends were 5 bases for V and 0 bases for J; bases not matched to a gene: 4. The CDR3 length is 15 residues. CDR3 DNA sequence: TGTGCCAGCAGTGCGGGACAGCGCTCTGGAAACACCATATATTTT. As protein: CASSAGQRSGNTIYF.